This TCR beta chain stems from a study of shared clonotypes between healthy human individuals. Study observations and caveats: Even with large depth, rarefaction showed that sorted-subset sequencing was incomplete. Naive subsets usually exceeded memory subsets in estimated richness. Against clonotypes common to all four donors, non-shared ones had lower generation probabilities. The naive CD4 repertoires of a few donors were compared, and around 5% of clonotypes were shared.

TCRdb keeps only in-frame clones here, not all; method: immunoSEQ multiplex PCR. The table has more than 1 million clones, 78% seen once; the top ten hold 0.4% to 0.55%. As concerns this clone: Its antigen is unidentified. Other nucleotide sequences from this sample produce the same CDR3.

V was shortened by 4 bases and J by 4 bases, with 4 bases between the two germline ends. The CDR3 consists of 11 residues. Germline CDR1 reads SGHTA; CDR2 reads FQGNSA. The sample comprised memory CD4+ T cells from PBMCs. Subset noted: CD45RA-negative fraction. V gene TRBV7-2 combines with J gene TRBJ1-2, with unresolved D. The clonotype originates from a man between 18 and 29 years old in good health. Some clones in this sample may be carry-over from other donors' samples. The CDR3 reads CASSSTYGYTF. The CDR3 nucleotides are TGTGCCAGCAGCTCGACCTATGGCTACACCTTC.